The text below deals with one T cell receptor beta chain. What antigen it recognizes has not been identified. This may be a read error, as it is one base from a much larger clone. The library was prepared using PCR. TCRdb names Illumina HiSeq 4000 as the instrument used. High-throughput sequencing was used to profile the TCR beta-chain CDR3 region of each patient. In the paper's pipeline: CDR3 differences across clinicopathological groups were used to build a classifier for discriminating distant-metastatic papillary thyroid cancer patients. To measure repertoire diversity the researchers used the Shannon index, while the Morisita-Horn index served to gauge how similar the tumor and blood repertoires were. The public reads were reanalyzed by TCRdb: fastp trimming at Q25, MiXCR alignment, in-frame beta chains only. These V and J calls are TCRdb output, not the study's own analysis. For this sample the table gives 20,000 to 25,000 clones, of which roughly a quarter were detected only once. More than 10% of the sample is in the top ten clones.

The sample is drawn from a study of metastatic and nonmetastatic thyroid tumors (dated by TCRdb to 2019 to 2021). About the investigation overall: Repertoires were compared across peripheral blood and tumor or nodule tissue samples from malignant and benign thyroid patients.

No patient had received any treatment before thyroid surgery. Using T-cell receptor beta sequencing, the study looked back at clinical samples from patients collected from the early 2010s to the late 2010s. Results the study describes overall, beyond this receptor: TCR beta diversity was reported as significantly higher in malignant tumors than in benign nodules, in both blood and tumor samples.

The germline ends are 17 bases apart after V is trimmed by 10 bases and J by 4 bases. The CDR3 numbers 13 residues from cysteine through phenylalanine. Of all the DNA, just the CDR3 is kept, 39 bases in frame from base 1. Based on the germline V gene (reference sequence), the CDR1 and CDR2 sequences are LNHDA and SQIVND. This clonotype originated in a male donor with papillary thyroid cancer or a benign thyroid nodule (not recorded which). Some clones in this sample may be carry-over from other donors' samples. The chain couples TRBV19 to TRBJ2-7; the D gene remains uncertain. The specimen sequenced was tumor tissue. The DNA is as follows: TGTGCCATCGCGGCAGGTTTTCGATACGAGCAGTACTTC. Its protein is CAIAAGFRYEQYF.